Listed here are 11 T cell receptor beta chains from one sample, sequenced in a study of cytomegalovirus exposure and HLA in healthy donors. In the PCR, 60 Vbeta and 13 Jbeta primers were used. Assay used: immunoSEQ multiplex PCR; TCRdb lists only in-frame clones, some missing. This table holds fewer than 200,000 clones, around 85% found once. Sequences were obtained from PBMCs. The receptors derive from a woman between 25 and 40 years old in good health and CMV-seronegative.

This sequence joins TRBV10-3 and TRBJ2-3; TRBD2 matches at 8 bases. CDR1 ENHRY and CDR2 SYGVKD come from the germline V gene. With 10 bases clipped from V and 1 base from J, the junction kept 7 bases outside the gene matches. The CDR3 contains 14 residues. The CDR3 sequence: CATAARGGTDTQYF. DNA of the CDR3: TGTGCCACGGCCGCGCGGGGGGGCACAGATACGCAGTATTTT.

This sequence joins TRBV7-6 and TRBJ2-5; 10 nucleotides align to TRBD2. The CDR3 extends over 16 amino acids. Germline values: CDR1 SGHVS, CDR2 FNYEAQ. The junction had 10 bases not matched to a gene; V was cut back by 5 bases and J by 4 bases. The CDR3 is CASSLGASGGGETQYF. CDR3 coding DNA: TGTGCCAGCAGCCTAGGGGCCAGCGGGGGGGGAGAGACCCAGTACTTC. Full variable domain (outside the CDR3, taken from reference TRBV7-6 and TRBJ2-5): GAGVSQSPRYKVTKRGQDVALRCDPISGHVSLYWYRQALGQGPEFLTYFNYEAQQDKSGLPNDRFSAERPEGSISTLTIQRTEQRDSAMYRCASSLGASGGGETQYFGPGTRLLVL.

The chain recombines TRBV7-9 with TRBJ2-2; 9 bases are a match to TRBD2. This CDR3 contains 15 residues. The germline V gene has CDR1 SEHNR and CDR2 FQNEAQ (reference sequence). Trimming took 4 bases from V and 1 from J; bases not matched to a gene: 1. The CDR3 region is CASSSLAGNTGELFF. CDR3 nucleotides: TGTGCCAGCAGCTCACTAGCGGGGAACACCGGGGAGCTGTTTTTT. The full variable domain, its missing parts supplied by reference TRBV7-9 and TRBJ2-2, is DTGVSQNPRHKITKRGQNVTFRCDPISEHNRLYWYRQTLGQGPEFLTYFQNEAQLEKSRLLSDRFSAERPKGSFSTLEIQRTEQGDSAMYLCASSSLAGNTGELFFGEGSRLTVL.

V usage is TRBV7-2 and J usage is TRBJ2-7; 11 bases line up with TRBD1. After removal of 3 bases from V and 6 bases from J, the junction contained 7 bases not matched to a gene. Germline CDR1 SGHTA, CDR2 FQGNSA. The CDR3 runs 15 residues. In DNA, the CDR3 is TGTGCCAGCAGCTTTACCGGGACAGGGGGTTTCGAGCAGTACTTC. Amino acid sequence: CASSFTGTGGFEQYF.

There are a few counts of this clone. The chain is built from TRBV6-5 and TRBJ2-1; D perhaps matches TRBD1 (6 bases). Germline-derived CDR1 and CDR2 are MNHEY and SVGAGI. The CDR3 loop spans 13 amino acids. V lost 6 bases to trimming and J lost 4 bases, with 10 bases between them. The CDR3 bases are TGTGCCAGCAGGGGGGCAAGGTACAATGAGCAGTTCTTC. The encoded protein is CASRGARYNEQFF.

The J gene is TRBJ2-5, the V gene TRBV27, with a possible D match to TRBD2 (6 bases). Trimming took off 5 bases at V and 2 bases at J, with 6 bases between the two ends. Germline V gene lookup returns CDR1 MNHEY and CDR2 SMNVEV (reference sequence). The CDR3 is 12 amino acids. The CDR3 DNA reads TGTGCCAGCAGTCGGGGGCAAGAGACCCAGTACTTC. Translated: CASSRGQETQYF.

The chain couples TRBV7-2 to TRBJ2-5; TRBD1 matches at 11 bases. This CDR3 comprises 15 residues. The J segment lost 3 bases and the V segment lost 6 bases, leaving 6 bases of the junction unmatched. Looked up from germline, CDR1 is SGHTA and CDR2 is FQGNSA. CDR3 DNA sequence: TGTGCCAGCAGTCCCGGACAGGGGGCGGAAGAGACCCAGTACTTC. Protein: CASSPGQGAEETQYF.

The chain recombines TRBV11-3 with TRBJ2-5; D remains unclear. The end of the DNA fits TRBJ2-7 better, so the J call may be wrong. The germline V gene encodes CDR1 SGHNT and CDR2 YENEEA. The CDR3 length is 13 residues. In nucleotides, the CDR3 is TGTGCCAGCAGCTTAGGTGACTCCTACGAGCAGTACTTC. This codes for CASSLGDSYEQYF.

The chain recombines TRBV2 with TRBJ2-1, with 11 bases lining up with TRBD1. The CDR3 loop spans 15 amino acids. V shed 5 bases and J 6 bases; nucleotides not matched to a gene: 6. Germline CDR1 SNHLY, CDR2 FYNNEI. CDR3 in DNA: TGTGCCAGCAGTCGGGACAGGGGGAAGGTCAATGAGCAGTTCTTC. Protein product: CASSRDRGKVNEQFF.

CDR3 loop: CASSESGVAGAKNIQYF. In DNA form, the CDR3 reads TGCGCCAGCAGTGAGTCTGGGGTAGCGGGAGCCAAAAACATTCAGTACTTC. The chain couples TRBV10-1 to TRBJ2-4; 7 nucleotides match TRBD2. The J segment lost 0 bases and the V segment lost 0 bases, leaving 5 bases of the junction unmatched. The CDR3 has 17 amino acids. Germline loops: CDR1 WNHNN, CDR2 SYGVQD (reference sequence).

CDR3 sequence reads: CASSLAVTVGGYTF. The CDR3, as DNA: TGTGCCAGCAGCTTAGCGGTTACAGTTGGGGGCTACACCTTC. The J gene is TRBJ1-2, the V gene TRBV7-9, with D hard to call. There are 14 residues in the CDR3. Germline V gene lookup returns CDR1 SEHNR and CDR2 FQNEAQ (reference sequence). V shed 0 bases and J shed 8 bases, with 13 bases lying between them.